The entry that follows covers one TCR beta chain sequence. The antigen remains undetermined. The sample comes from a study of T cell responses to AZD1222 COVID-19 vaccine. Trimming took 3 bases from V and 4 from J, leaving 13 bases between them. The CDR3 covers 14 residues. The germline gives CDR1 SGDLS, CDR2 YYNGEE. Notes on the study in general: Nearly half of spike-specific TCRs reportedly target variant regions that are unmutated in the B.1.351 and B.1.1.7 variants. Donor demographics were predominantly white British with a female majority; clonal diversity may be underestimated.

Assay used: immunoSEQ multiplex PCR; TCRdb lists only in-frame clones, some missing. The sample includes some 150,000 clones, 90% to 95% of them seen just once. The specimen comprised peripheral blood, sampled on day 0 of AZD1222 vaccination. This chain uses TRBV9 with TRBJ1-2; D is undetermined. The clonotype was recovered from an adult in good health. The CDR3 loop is CASSGHSRIYGYTF. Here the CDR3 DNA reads TGTGCCAGCAGCGGTCACAGCAGGATCTATGGCTACACCTTC.